This T cell receptor beta chain was captured in a study of cytomegalovirus exposure and HLA in healthy donors. This clone has a single count. What it binds is unknown. Germline assignment: CDR1 LNHDA and CDR2 SQIVND (reference sequence). CDR3 size: 16 residues. Deletions cut 3 bases from V and 0 bases from J, with 12 bases between. Whole-study findings and limits: A list of 150 or so TCR beta chains associated with cytomegalovirus was given.

The PCR had 60 Vbeta and 13 Jbeta primers. Assay: immunoSEQ multiplex PCR; the TCRdb copy retains only in-frame clones and omits some. The sample lists around 95,000 clones; roughly 82% were seen once. The TCR sequence derives from a man aged 30-40 years in good health and CMV-seropositive. Sequencing input: PBMCs. J is TRBJ1-5 and V is TRBV19, with D possibly being TRBD1 (5 bases). The chain's CDR3 is CASSIDFTGSNQPQHF. CDR3 nucleotides: TGTGCCAGTAGTATCGATTTCACAGGTAGCAATCAGCCCCAGCATTTT.